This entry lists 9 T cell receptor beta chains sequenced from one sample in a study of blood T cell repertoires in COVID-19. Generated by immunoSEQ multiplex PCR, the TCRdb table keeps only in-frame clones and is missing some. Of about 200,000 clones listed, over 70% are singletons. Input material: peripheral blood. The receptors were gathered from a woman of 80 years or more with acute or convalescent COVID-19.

The CDR3 region is CAWRSGTANTEAFF. As DNA, the CDR3 is TGTGCCTGGAGATCCGGGACAGCGAACACTGAAGCTTTCTTT. The rearrangement links TRBV30 to TRBJ1-1; 7 bases match TRBD1. With V trimmed by 3 bases and J by 1 base, 5 bases remained unmatched. The CDR3 consists of 14 residues. CDR1 GTSNPN and CDR2 SVGIG come from the germline V gene (reference sequence).

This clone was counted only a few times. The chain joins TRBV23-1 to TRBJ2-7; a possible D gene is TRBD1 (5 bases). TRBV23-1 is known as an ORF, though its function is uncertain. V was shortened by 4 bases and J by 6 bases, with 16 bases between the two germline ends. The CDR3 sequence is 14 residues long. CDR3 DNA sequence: TGCGCCAGCAGTCCCCAGGGAATAGTGATCGAGCAGTACTTC. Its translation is CASSPQGIVIEQYF.

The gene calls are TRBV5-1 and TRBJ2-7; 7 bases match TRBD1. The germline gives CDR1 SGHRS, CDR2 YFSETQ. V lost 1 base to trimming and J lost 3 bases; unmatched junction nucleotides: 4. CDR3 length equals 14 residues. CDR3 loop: CASSLPGQIYEQYF. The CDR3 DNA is TGCGCCAGCAGCTTGCCGGGACAGATCTACGAGCAGTACTTC.

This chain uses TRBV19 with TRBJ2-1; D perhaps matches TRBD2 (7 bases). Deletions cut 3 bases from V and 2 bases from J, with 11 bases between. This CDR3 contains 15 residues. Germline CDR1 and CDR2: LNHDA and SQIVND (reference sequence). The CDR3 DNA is TGTGCCAGTAGTATGGGGGGGGCTCCCTACAATGAGCAGTTCTTC. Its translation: CASSMGGAPYNEQFF.

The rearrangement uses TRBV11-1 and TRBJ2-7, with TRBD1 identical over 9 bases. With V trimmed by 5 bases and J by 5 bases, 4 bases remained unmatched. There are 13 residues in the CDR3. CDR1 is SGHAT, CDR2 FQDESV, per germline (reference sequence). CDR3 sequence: CASSGTGNDEQYF. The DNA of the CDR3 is TGTGCCAGCAGCGGGACAGGGAACGACGAGCAGTACTTC.

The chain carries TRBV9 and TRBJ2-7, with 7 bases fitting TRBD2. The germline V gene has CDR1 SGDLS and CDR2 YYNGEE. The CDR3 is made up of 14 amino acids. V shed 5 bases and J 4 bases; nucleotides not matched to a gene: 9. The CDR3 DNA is TGTGCCAGCAGTGATAGCGCGGGGGAGTACGAGCAGTACTTC. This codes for CASSDSAGEYEQYF. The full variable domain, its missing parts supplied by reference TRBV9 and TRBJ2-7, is DSGVTQTPKHLITATGQRVTLRCSPRSGDLSVYWYQQSLDQGLQFLIQYYNGEERAKGNILERFSAQQFPDLHSELNLSSLELGDSALYFCASSDSAGEYEQYFGPGTRLTVT.

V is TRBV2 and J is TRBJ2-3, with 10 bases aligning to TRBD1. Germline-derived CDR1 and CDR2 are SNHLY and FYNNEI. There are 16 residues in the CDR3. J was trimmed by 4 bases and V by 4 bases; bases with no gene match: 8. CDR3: CASSGGTGAGSDTQYF. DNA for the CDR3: TGTGCCAGCAGTGGCGGGACAGGGGCTGGCTCAGATACGCAGTATTTT.

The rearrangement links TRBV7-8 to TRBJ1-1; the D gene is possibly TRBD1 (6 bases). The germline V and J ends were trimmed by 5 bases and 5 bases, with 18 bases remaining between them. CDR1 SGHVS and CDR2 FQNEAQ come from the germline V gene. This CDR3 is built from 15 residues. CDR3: CASSRVSGAGTEAFF. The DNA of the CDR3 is TGTGCCAGCAGCCGAGTATCAGGGGCAGGAACTGAAGCTTTCTTT.

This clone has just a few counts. CDR3 bases: TGTGCCAGCAGTAACAGAGTTGCAACTAATGAAAAACTGTTTTTT. It yields the protein CASSNRVATNEKLFF. This sequence joins TRBV2 and TRBJ1-4; D is ambiguous. Germline V gene data show CDR1 as SNHLY and CDR2 as FYNNEI. This CDR3 spans 15 amino acids. V lost 5 bases to trimming and J lost 0 bases, with 10 bases between them. The variable domain in full, with the rest retrieved from reference TRBV2 and TRBJ1-4, is EPEVTQTPSHQVTQMGQEVILRCVPISNHLYFYWYRQILGQKVEFLVSFYNNEISEKSEIFDDQFSVERPDGSNFTLKIRSTKLEDSAMYFCASSNRVATNEKLFFGSGTQLSVL.